These T cell receptor beta chains were read from a single sample in a study of blood T cell repertoires in COVID-19. Here immunoSEQ multiplex PCR was the method, and the copy in TCRdb shows in-frame clones only, minus some. The sample consists of around 700,000 clones, about 90% of them appearing once. Sequencing input: peripheral blood. These receptor sequences come from a woman aged 18-29 years with acute or convalescent COVID-19. CDR3s include the opening cysteine and the closing phenylalanine or tryptophan. Fields, in order: clone size, D gene, J gene, V gene, CDR3 DNA, CDR3 protein. D genes are given only for firm matches. Clone size is shown for a subset of rows, as once, few, many or a class of expanded clone.

. . TRBJ1-6 TRBV10-3 TGTGCCATCAGTTCAGGGGCAGAATTGAACTCACCCCTCCACTTT CAISSGAELNSPLHF
. TRBD1 TRBJ1-1 TRBV5-6 TGTGCCAGCAGCCCGGGGACAGCAAACACTGAAGCTTTCTTT CASSPGTANTEAFF
. . TRBJ2-4 TRBV7-3 TGTGCCAGCAGCTTAACCGGAGGTGGACTAGCCAAAAACATTCAGTACTTC CASSLTGGGLAKNIQYF
. . TRBJ2-7 TRBV28 TGTGCCAGCAGTTTTCCCTATACCTACGAGCAGTACTTC CASSFPYTYEQYF
. TRBD1 TRBJ2-7 TRBV23-1 TGCGCCAGCAGCCCGGACAGGGATCGCGAGCAGTACTTC CASSPDRDREQYF
few TRBD1 TRBJ1-1 TRBV4-1 TGCGCCAGCAGCCAAGCTTCCTACGCAACAGGGGGCCGATCTGAAGCTTTCTTT CASSQASYATGGRSEAFF
. TRBD1 TRBJ1-2 TRBV5-6 TGTGCCAGCAGCTTCGGGGACAGGGTTCTCTATGGCTACACCTTC CASSFGDRVLYGYTF
. . TRBJ1-2 TRBV6-6 TGTGCCAGCAGTTACTCGGGGCTGGACTATGGCTACACCTTC CASSYSGLDYGYTF
. . TRBJ2-7 TRBV15 TGTGCCACCAGCTCACAGAGAAGCTACGAGCAGTACTTC CATSSQRSYEQYF
. . TRBJ1-2 TRBV30 TGTGCCTGGAGTGTATCCTCCTATGGCTACACCTTC CAWSVSSYGYTF
. . TRBJ1-2 TRBV29-1 TGCAGCGTCATTGGACAGAACTATGGCTACACCTTC CSVIGQNYGYTF
once . TRBJ1-4 TRBV4-1 TGCGCCAGCAGGCGCACCGGGACACTTAATGAAAAACTGTTTTTT CASRRTGTLNEKLFF
. TRBD1 TRBJ1-1 TRBV6-5 TGTGCCAGCAGACAGGGGGCGACGGGGACTGAAGCTTTCTTT CASRQGATGTEAFF
few . TRBJ1-2 TRBV7-9 TGTGCCAGCAGCCTCCCCCCGGGGGGGGACTATGGCTACACCTTC CASSLPPGGDYGYTF
few TRBD1 TRBJ1-6 TRBV10-3 TGTGCCATCAGCACCCGGGACAGGGGGTTCGATAATTCACCCCTCCACTTT CAISTRDRGFDNSPLHF
. . TRBJ1-5 TRBV28 TGTGCCAGCAGTTTCCTAACGGACAGCTACAATCAGCCCCAGCATTTT CASSFLTDSYNQPQHF
. . TRBJ1-1 TRBV6-2/TRBV6-3 TGTGCCAGCAGTTCGACCCTCACGGGTACTGAAGCTTTCTTT CASSSTLTGTEAFF
. . TRBJ2-3 TRBV19 TGTGCCAGTAACGAACGGAGGCTGAGCACAGATACGCAGTATTTT CASNERRLSTDTQYF
. . TRBJ1-2 TRBV6-7 TGTGCCAGCTGGAGGGTAGGCTACACCTTC CASWRVGYTF
. . TRBJ1-2 TRBV18 TGTGCCAGCTCACCAACAGGTCCCAGCTACACCTTC CASSPTGPSYTF
. . TRBJ1-1 TRBV18 TGTGCCAGCTCACCACAGGCAGGGCAAGCTTTCTTT CASSPQAGQAFF
. TRBD1 TRBJ1-2 TRBV9 TGTGCCAGCAGCGACGCCCTCTTGACAGGGACCTTTGGGTATGGCTACACCTTC CASSDALLTGTFGYGYTF
once . TRBJ2-2 TRBV4-2 TGTGCCAGCAGCCAAGTAGGGGCCGGGGAGCTGTTTTTT CASSQVGAGELFF
. TRBD1 TRBJ1-2 TRBV7-6 TGTGCCAGCAGCCTAGGACAGGGGGCAAATGGCTACACCTTC CASSLGQGANGYTF
. TRBD1 TRBJ2-3 TRBV30 TGTGCTTTGGATGGGACAGGGTTCACAGATACGCAGTATTTT CALDGTGFTDTQYF
. . TRBJ1-2 TRBV19 TGTGCCAGTAAGTTCGCGTTGGTTAGCGGCTACACCTTC CASKFALVSGYTF
once . TRBJ1-2 TRBV25-1 TGTGCCAGCAGTGAGAATAGGGGTTCTTATGGCTACACCTTC CASSENRGSYGYTF
once . TRBJ1-1 TRBV18 TGTGCCAGCTCACCACTCGCAGGAAACACTGAAGCTTTCTTT CASSPLAGNTEAFF
. TRBD1 TRBJ1-2 TRBV5-4 TGTGCCAGCAGCTTGTGGGAGACAGGGGACTATGGCTACACCTTC CASSLWETGDYGYTF
. . TRBJ1-5 TRBV2 TGTGCCAGCACCCGAGGCTGGGAGGGCAATCAGCCCCAGCATTTT CASTRGWEGNQPQHF
. . TRBJ2-3 TRBV7-9 TGTGCCAGCAGCCCGCGGGGGACAAGCGGGACAGATACGCAGTATTTT CASSPRGTSGTDTQYF
. TRBD2 TRBJ2-5 TRBV6-6 TGTGCCAGCACCTCCCCAGCGGGACAAGAGACCCAGTACTTC CASTSPAGQETQYF
. . TRBJ1-1 TRBV5-6 TGTGCCAGCAGCTTGGGAGGGAGGGGTGAAGCTTTCTTT CASSLGGRGEAFF
once . TRBJ2-7 TRBV27 TGTGCCAGCGGGAGCGGGGCAGGGGCCACCTACGAGCAGTACTTC CASGSGAGATYEQYF
. TRBD1 TRBJ1-5 TRBV19 TGTGCCAGTAGTATAGATCCGACAGGGGGTATGGGTCAGCCCCAGCATTTT CASSIDPTGGMGQPQHF
. TRBD1 TRBJ1-1 TRBV5-1 TGCGCCAGCAGCTTGCTACGGGGACAGGGGAGGGCTGAAGCTTTCTTT CASSLLRGQGRAEAFF
. TRBD1 TRBJ1-1 TRBV7-9 TGTGCCAGCAGCCATCGTACAACAGGGGGGATGAACACTGAAGCTTTCTTT CASSHRTTGGMNTEAFF
. . TRBJ2-5 TRBV4-1 TGCGCCAGCAGCCAGTTGGGAGGCGTAGGGGAGACCCAGTACTTC CASSQLGGVGETQYF
. . TRBJ1-2 TRBV30 TGTGCCTGCCTCCTCCATGGAGGCATCGCTATCTATGGCTACACCTTC CACLLHGGIAIYGYTF
. . TRBJ2-6 TRBV5-4 TGTGCCAGCAGCCCTGCTAGATCTGGGGCCAACGTCCTGACTTTC CASSPARSGANVLTF
. . TRBJ2-2 TRBV9 TGTGCCAGCAGCGTAGCTACTAGCTCCGGGGAGCTGTTTTTT CASSVATSSGELFF
. TRBD1 TRBJ1-1 TRBV4-3 TGCGCCAGCAGCCCCACTGACCCCGCGGGACAGTGGAACACTGAAGCTTTCTTT CASSPTDPAGQWNTEAFF
few TRBD1 TRBJ1-2 TRBV18 TGTGCCAGCTCCCCGGGACAGGGCTTTGATGGCTACACCTTC CASSPGQGFDGYTF
. . TRBJ1-5 TRBV7-6 TGTGCCAGCAGCTTATCCCGGGACACCAATCAGCCCCAGCATTTT CASSLSRDTNQPQHF
once . TRBJ1-1 TRBV2 TGTGCCAGCACCGGGATGGTGGCTGAAGCTTTCTTT CASTGMVAEAFF
. TRBD2 TRBJ2-3 TRBV9 TGTGCCAGCAGTGAAACTAGCGGGGGGCCCCTACCCACAGATACGCAGTATTTT CASSETSGGPLPTDTQYF
. . TRBJ2-2 TRBV6-4 TGTGCCAGCAGTTCGGAGGGGACCGGGGAGCTGTTTTTT CASSSEGTGELFF
once TRBD2 TRBJ2-3 TRBV5-1 TGCGCCAGCAGCTCCTTGACCGGTAGCGGGGGTTCAGATACGCAGTATTTT CASSSLTGSGGSDTQYF
. . TRBJ2-5 TRBV6-5 TGTGCCAGCAGTTACTCCGGGACCCCGGGGGTGGAGACCCAGTACTTC CASSYSGTPGVETQYF
. . TRBJ2-7 TRBV27 TGTGCCAGCAGTACGCGGGACAGAGCCTCCTACGAGCAGTACTTC CASSTRDRASYEQYF
. TRBD1 TRBJ1-1 TRBV9 TGTGCCAGCAGCGAGACGACAGGGGCCACTGAAGCTTTCTTT CASSETTGATEAFF
. TRBD2 TRBJ2-3 TRBV11-2 TGTGCCAGCAGCCCGAGCGGGGGGGGCACAGATACGCAGTATTTT CASSPSGGGTDTQYF
. . TRBJ2-2 TRBV4-1 TGCGCCAGCAGCCAAGATCGTAGGGGGAGGGAGGAGCTGTTTTTT CASSQDRRGREELFF
. TRBD2 TRBJ2-1 TRBV7-2 TGTGCCAGCAGCTTAAGACTAGCGGGGGTCTCCTACAATGAGCAGTTCTTC CASSLRLAGVSYNEQFF
. . TRBJ1-1 TRBV27 TGTGCCAGCAGTTTCCCCCCCGGGGGTAACACTGAAGCTTTCTTT CASSFPPGGNTEAFF